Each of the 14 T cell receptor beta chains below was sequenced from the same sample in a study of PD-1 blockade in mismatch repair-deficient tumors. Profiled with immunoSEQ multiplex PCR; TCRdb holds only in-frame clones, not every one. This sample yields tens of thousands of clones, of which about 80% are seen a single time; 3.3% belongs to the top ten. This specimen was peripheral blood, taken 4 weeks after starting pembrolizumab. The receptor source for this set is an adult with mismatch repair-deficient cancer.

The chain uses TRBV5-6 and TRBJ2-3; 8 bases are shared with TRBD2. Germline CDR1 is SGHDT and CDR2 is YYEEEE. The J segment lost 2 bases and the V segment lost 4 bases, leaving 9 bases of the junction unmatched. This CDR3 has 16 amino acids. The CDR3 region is CASSIQTSGYTDTQYF. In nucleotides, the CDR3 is TGTGCCAGCAGCATCCAAACTAGCGGATACACAGATACGCAGTATTTT. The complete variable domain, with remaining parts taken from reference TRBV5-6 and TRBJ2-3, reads DAGVTQSPTHLIKTRGQQVTLRCSPKSGHDTVSWYQQALGQGPQFIFQYYEEEERQRGNFPDRFSGHQFPNYSSELNVNALLLGDSALYLCASSIQTSGYTDTQYFGPGTRLTVL.

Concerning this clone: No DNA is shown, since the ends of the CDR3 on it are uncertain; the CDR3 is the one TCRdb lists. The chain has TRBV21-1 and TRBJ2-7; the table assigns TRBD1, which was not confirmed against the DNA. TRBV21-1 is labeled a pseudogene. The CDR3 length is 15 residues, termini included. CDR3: CASSKFGTGTYEQYF.

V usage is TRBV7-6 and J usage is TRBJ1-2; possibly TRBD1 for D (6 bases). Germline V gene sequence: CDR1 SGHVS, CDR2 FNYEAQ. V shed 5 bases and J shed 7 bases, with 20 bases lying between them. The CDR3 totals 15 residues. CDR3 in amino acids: CASSPTTGKGGGYTF. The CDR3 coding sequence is TGTGCCAGCAGCCCAACAACAGGGAAGGGGGGTGGCTACACCTTC.

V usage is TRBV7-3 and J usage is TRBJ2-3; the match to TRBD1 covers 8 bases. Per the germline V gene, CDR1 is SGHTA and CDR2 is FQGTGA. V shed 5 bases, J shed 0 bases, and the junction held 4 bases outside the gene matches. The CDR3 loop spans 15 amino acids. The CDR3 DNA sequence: TGTGCCAGCAGCCTGGACAGGGCAAGCACAGATACGCAGTATTTT. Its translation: CASSLDRASTDTQYF. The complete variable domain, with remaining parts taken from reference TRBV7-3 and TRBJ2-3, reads GAGVSQTPSNKVTEKGKYVELRCDPISGHTALYWYRQSLGQGPEFLIYFQGTGAADDSGLPNDRFFAVRPEGSVSTLKIQRTERGDSAVYLCASSLDRASTDTQYFGPGTRLTVL.

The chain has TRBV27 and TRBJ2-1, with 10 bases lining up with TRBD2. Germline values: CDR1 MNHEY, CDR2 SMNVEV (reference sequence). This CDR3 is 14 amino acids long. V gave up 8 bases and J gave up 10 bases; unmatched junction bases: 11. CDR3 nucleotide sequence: TGTGCCAGCCAACCCCTAGCGGGAGTCGGAGAGCAGTTCTTC. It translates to CASQPLAGVGEQFF.

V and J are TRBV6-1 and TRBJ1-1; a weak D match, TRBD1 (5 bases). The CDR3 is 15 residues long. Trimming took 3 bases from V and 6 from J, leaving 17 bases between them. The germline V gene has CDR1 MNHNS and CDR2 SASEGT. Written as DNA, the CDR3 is TGTGCCAGCAGTGAGGTCCGCGCAGGGTCTTCTGAAGCTTTCTTT. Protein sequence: CASSEVRAGSSEAFF.

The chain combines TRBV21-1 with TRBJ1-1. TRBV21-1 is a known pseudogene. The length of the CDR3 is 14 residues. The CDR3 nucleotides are TGTGCCAGCAGCAAAAAGGCGGAGAACACTGAAGCTTTCTTT. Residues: CASSKKAENTEAFF.

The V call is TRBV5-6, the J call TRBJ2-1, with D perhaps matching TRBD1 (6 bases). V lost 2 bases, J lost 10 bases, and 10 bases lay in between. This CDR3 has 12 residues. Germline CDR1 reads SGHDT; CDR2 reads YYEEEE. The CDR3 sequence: CASSLQGGEQFF. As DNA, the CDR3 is TGTGCCAGCAGCTTACAGGGCGGGGAGCAGTTCTTC.

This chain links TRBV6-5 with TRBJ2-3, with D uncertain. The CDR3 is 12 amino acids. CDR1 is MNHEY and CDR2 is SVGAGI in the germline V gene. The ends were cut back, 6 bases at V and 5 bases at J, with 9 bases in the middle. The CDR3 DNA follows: TGTGCCAGCAGACCCTCAATAGATACGCAGTATTTT. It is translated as CASRPSIDTQYF.

CDR3 region: CASSQEQGFSYGYTF. In nucleotides, the CDR3 is TGCGCCAGCAGTCAGGAACAGGGTTTCAGCTATGGCTACACCTTC. This chain joins TRBV23-1 and TRBJ1-2; possible D gene TRBD1, 6 bases. TRBV23-1 is marked as an open reading frame, function uncertain. V was trimmed by 3 bases and J by 4 bases, leaving 15 bases between them. This CDR3 comprises 15 residues.

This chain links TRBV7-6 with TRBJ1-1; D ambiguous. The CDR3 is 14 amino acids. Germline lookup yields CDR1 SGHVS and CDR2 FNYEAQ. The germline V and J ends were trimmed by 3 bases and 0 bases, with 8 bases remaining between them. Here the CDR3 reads CASSLFQMNTEAFF. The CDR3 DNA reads TGTGCCAGCAGCTTGTTTCAGATGAACACTGAAGCTTTCTTT. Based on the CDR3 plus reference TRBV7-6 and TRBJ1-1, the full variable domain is GAGVSQSPRYKVTKRGQDVALRCDPISGHVSLYWYRQALGQGPEFLTYFNYEAQQDKSGLPNDRFSAERPEGSISTLTIQRTEQRDSAMYRCASSLFQMNTEAFFGQGTRLTVV.

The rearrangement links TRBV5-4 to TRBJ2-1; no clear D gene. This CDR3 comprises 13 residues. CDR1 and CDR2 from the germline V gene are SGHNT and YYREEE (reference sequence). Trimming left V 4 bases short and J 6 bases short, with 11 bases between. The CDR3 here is CASSPYKGNEQFF. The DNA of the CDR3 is TGTGCCAGCAGCCCGTACAAGGGCAATGAGCAGTTCTTC.

CDR3 protein: CASSDPNTEAFF. CDR3 in DNA: TGTGCCAGCAGTGACCCGAACACTGAAGCTTTCTTT. The chain is built from TRBV6-1 and TRBJ1-1; D remains unclear. The CDR3 has 12 residues. Trimming removed 3 bases at V and 1 base at J, with 3 bases between. Germline V gene data show CDR1 as MNHNS and CDR2 as SASEGT.

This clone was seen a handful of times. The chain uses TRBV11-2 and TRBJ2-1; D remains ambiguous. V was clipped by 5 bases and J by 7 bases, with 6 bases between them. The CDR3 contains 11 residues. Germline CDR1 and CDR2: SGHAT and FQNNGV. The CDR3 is CASSNRNEQFF. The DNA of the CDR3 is TGTGCCAGCAGCAACCGGAATGAGCAGTTCTTC.